The 29 T cell receptor beta chains reported below all come from one sample, sequenced in a study of control samples from healthy donors and cancer patients. Using immunoSEQ multiplex PCR, the repertoire was profiled, and TCRdb retains in-frame clones only, with some absent. This table holds under 450,000 clones, about 93% found once. The specimen was PBMCs. The receptors shown here come from a man aged 40-50 years with head and neck cancer.

Only one count was recorded for this clone. The genes are TRBV3-1 (or the pseudogene TRBV3-2) and TRBJ1-6; 8 bases match TRBD1. V shed 4 bases, J shed 10 bases, and the junction held 6 bases outside the gene matches. Per germline, CDR1 LGHDT and CDR2 YNNKEL (reference sequence). This CDR3 spans 14 amino acids. CDR3 DNA sequence: TGTGCCAGCAGCCCTCTCGACAGGGGCTCACCCCTCCACTTT. Translation: CASSPLDRGSPLHF.

The chain is built from TRBV28 and TRBJ1-3; D gene unclear. V was shortened by 3 bases and J by 4 bases, with 10 bases between the two germline ends. This CDR3 has 14 amino acids. Germline values: CDR1 MDHEN, CDR2 SYDVKM. The CDR3 region has the DNA TGTGCCAGCAGTTTTCAAGGGTCCGGAAACACCATATATTTT. Translating it yields CASSFQGSGNTIYF.

The count of this clone is one. V gene TRBV5-1 combines with J gene TRBJ2-1; D is tentatively TRBD1 or TRBD2 (5 bases each). The CDR3 consists of 13 residues. V lost 0 bases and J lost 10, with 11 bases in between. CDR1 is SGHRS, CDR2 YFSETQ, per germline. The CDR3 loop is CASSLGGDQEQFF. The CDR3 nucleotides read TGCGCCAGCAGCTTGGGAGGGGACCAGGAGCAGTTCTTC.

The rearrangement links TRBV10-3 to TRBJ1-1, with D unresolved. V was pared by 6 bases and J by 7 bases, with 9 bases between. In germline, CDR1 is ENHRY, CDR2 SYGVKD. The CDR3 covers 11 residues. CDR3 in amino acids: CAIRTDLEAFF. The CDR3 bases are TGTGCCATCAGGACGGACCTTGAAGCTTTCTTT.

The chain links TRBV7-2 to TRBJ2-7, with D tentatively TRBD1 (5 bases). The CDR3 sequence is 14 residues long. Germline CDR1 and CDR2: SGHTA and FQGNSA. Trimming took 2 bases from V and 4 from J, leaving 12 bases between them. The CDR3 DNA reads TGTGCCAGCAGCTTAACGACGCCAGGGTACGAGCAGTACTTC. Translating gives CASSLTTPGYEQYF.

V usage is TRBV19 and J usage is TRBJ1-1; 10 bases are shared with TRBD1. The CDR3 is made up of 15 amino acids. Germline trimming cut 4 bases from V and 3 bases from J; bases unmatched to any gene: 5. Germline CDR1 reads LNHDA; CDR2 reads SQIVND (reference sequence). The CDR3: CASSKGTGADTEAFF. Here the CDR3 DNA reads TGTGCCAGTAGTAAGGGGACAGGGGCTGACACTGAAGCTTTCTTT.

V is TRBV5-8 and J is TRBJ2-5; D gene uncertain. This CDR3 contains 15 residues. Germline CDR1 reads SGHTS; CDR2 reads YDEGEE. The germline V and J ends were trimmed by 3 bases and 3 bases, with 15 bases remaining between them. CDR3 sequence reads: CASSSTGYFKETQYF. DNA for the CDR3: TGTGCCAGCAGCTCTACTGGCTATTTTAAAGAGACCCAGTACTTC.

This chain links TRBV28 with TRBJ1-2; 8 bases line up with TRBD1. The CDR3 loop spans 13 amino acids. V was pared by 5 bases and J by 7 bases, with 6 bases of the junction left unmatched. CDR1 and CDR2 (germline): MDHEN, SYDVKM. The CDR3 DNA reads as TGTGCCAGCAGTGTCCAGGGGGCGGGTGGCTACACCTTC. It codes for CASSVQGAGGYTF.

The V call is TRBV5-8, the J call TRBJ1-1, with D possibly being TRBD1 (5 bases). Trimming left V 0 bases short and J 4 bases short, with 10 bases between. CDR1 and CDR2 (germline): SGHTS, YDEGEE. CDR3 length: 14 residues. The CDR3 bases are TGTGCCAGCAGCTTGGCCCTGGGGCTCACTGAAGCTTTCTTT. Translated, it gives CASSLALGLTEAFF.

V is TRBV30 and J is TRBJ2-7, with D possibly being TRBD1 (5 bases). Per germline, CDR1 GTSNPN and CDR2 SVGIG (reference sequence). Trimming removed 4 bases at V and 5 bases at J, with 12 bases between. This CDR3 region has 12 residues. CDR3 bases: TGTGCCTGGAACGACAGTGGGAACGAGCAGTACTTC. Translating gives CAWNDSGNEQYF.

This clone was observed once. This chain uses TRBV12-3 or TRBV12-4 with TRBJ1-2; unclear D gene. With 5 bases removed from V and 4 bases from J, the gap between germline ends came to 11 bases. The CDR3 consists of 13 residues. CDR3 loop: CASSPPNGYGYTF. The CDR3 coding sequence is TGTGCCAGCAGTCCCCCCAATGGCTATGGCTACACCTTC.

The chain carries TRBV30 and TRBJ2-2; D is unresolved. Germline V lookup: CDR1 GTSNPN, CDR2 SVGIG (reference sequence). Trimming cost V 1 base and J 6 bases, with 12 bases left between them. This CDR3 contains 14 residues. CDR3 coding DNA: TGTGCCTGGAGTGGCATGACTCGGGCCGGGGAGCTGTTTTTT. Translating gives CAWSGMTRAGELFF.

The CDR3 DNA reads as TGCAGAAAAACTAGCGGGAGGACCGGGGAGCTGTTTTTT. Amino acids: CRKTSGRTGELFF. The rearrangement links TRBV29-1 to TRBJ2-2, with 12 positions matching TRBD2. The CDR3 runs 13 residues. Germline assignment: CDR1 SQVTM and CDR2 ANQGSEA.

The chain employs TRBV27 and TRBJ2-1; 8 bases match TRBD2. CDR3 length: 17 amino acids. Germline CDR1 reads MNHEY; CDR2 reads SMNVEV (reference sequence). V lost 4 bases and J lost 9; bases outside the gene matches: 17. DNA for the CDR3: TGTGCCAGCAGTTCTCACTCTGATATAGCGGGATGGGTTGAGCAGTTCTTC. Translating gives CASSSHSDIAGWVEQFF.

V and J are TRBV9 and TRBJ1-3, with a tentative D call TRBD1 (6 bases). CDR3 size: 13 residues. CDR1 and CDR2 from the germline V gene are SGDLS and YYNGEE. V lost 6 bases to trimming and J lost 4 bases, with 11 bases between them. The chain's CDR3 is CASTGRGGNTIYF. CDR3 DNA sequence: TGTGCCAGCACCGGGAGGGGGGGAAACACCATATATTTT.

The chain carries TRBV7-8 and TRBJ1-6; D not certain. Germline CDR1 and CDR2: SGHVS and FQNEAQ. CDR3 length: 15 amino acids. V was pared by 5 bases and J by 8 bases, with 16 bases between. CDR3 loop: CASSLRAPNDSPLHF. The CDR3 DNA sequence: TGTGCCAGCAGCCTTAGGGCCCCCAATGATTCACCCCTCCACTTT.

This chain connects TRBV18 to TRBJ2-3; TRBD1 might be the D (5 bases). The CDR3 is 15 amino acids. The germline V and J ends were trimmed by 2 bases and 2 bases, with 11 bases remaining between them. The germline V gene encodes CDR1 KGHSH and CDR2 LQKENI. The CDR3 sequence: CASSPMAQVTDTQYF. DNA for the CDR3: TGTGCCAGCTCACCAATGGCACAGGTCACAGATACGCAGTATTTT.

The genes are TRBV29-1 and TRBJ1-5, with D possibly TRBD1 on 5 matching bases. This CDR3 spans 15 amino acids. CDR1 and CDR2 from the germline V gene are SQVTM and ANQGSEA. V lost 6 bases to trimming and J lost 4 bases, with 19 bases between them. The chain's CDR3 is CSVGDGVLGNQPQHF. The CDR3 bases are TGCAGCGTGGGGGACGGAGTCCTGGGGAATCAGCCCCAGCATTTT.

This clone was seen a few times. This chain connects TRBV27 to TRBJ2-2; 7 bases line up with TRBD1. The V and J ends lost 3 bases and 3 bases, in that order; junction bases with no gene match: 4. This CDR3 comprises 15 residues. Germline V gene data show CDR1 as MNHEY and CDR2 as SMNVEV (reference sequence). CDR3 protein: CASSFGDRDTGELFF. In DNA, the CDR3 is TGTGCCAGCAGTTTTGGCGACAGGGACACCGGGGAGCTGTTTTTT.

The J gene is TRBJ2-7, the V gene TRBV27; maybe TRBD2 (6 bases). Trimming shortened V by 6 bases and J by 0 bases, and 15 bases separated the two germline ends. The CDR3 runs to 15 residues. Germline lookup yields CDR1 MNHEY and CDR2 SMNVEV (reference sequence). CDR3 sequence: CASRLGGASSYEQYF. CDR3 DNA sequence: TGTGCCAGCAGGCTCGGCGGGGCCAGCTCCTACGAGCAGTACTTC.

This clone was observed once. The chain joins TRBV5-6 to TRBJ2-7; weak D call: TRBD2 (6 bases). V dropped 4 bases and J dropped 0 bases, with 20 bases sitting between them. CDR3 length: 17 amino acids. Germline values: CDR1 SGHDT, CDR2 YYEEEE. The CDR3 spells CASSRGAVGQSSYEQYF. As DNA, the CDR3 is TGTGCCAGCAGCCGCGGGGCAGTTGGCCAAAGCTCCTACGAGCAGTACTTC. The full variable domain, rest sourced from reference TRBV5-6 and TRBJ2-7, is DAGVTQSPTHLIKTRGQQVTLRCSPKSGHDTVSWYQQALGQGPQFIFQYYEEEERQRGNFPDRFSGHQFPNYSSELNVNALLLGDSALYLCASSRGAVGQSSYEQYFGPGTRLTVT.

This clone was seen once. The chain has TRBV4-1 and TRBJ1-1; no definite D call. The length of the CDR3 is 14 residues. Germline V gene sequence: CDR1 MGHRA, CDR2 YSYEKL. Trimming removed 2 bases from V and 0 bases from J, with 7 bases in between. CDR3 amino acids: CASSQLLLNTEAFF. The CDR3 nucleotides read TGCGCCAGCAGCCAACTCCTTTTGAACACTGAAGCTTTCTTT.

V usage is TRBV30 and J usage is TRBJ2-5; D may be TRBD2 (5 bases). This CDR3 contains 16 residues. CDR1 and CDR2 (germline): GTSNPN, SVGIG (reference sequence). V gave up 0 bases and J gave up 3 bases, with 17 bases separating them. The CDR3 sequence is CAWSVPRPTGKETQYF. CDR3 DNA sequence: TGTGCCTGGAGTGTACCCCGGCCAACGGGAAAAGAGACCCAGTACTTC.

This sequence joins TRBV28 and TRBJ2-2, with D maybe TRBD2 (5 bases). Trimming removed 7 bases from V and 0 bases from J, with 9 bases in between. The CDR3 extends over 14 amino acids. From germline, CDR1 is MDHEN and CDR2 SYDVKM. CDR3: CASKRAANTGELFF. In DNA, the CDR3 is TGTGCCAGCAAGAGGGCAGCGAACACCGGGGAGCTGTTTTTT.

V gene TRBV6-5 combines with J gene TRBJ1-2; tentative D call: TRBD1 (5 bases). The CDR3 runs 14 residues. Germline CDR1 reads MNHEY; CDR2 reads SVGAGI. The V end lost 7 bases, the J end lost 4 bases, and 16 bases lay between the germline ends. CDR3 residues: CASIRTNGGYGYTF. The CDR3, as DNA: TGTGCCAGCATAAGGACGAATGGGGGCTATGGCTACACCTTC.

This chain links TRBV4-1 with TRBJ1-1; D is unresolved. CDR3 length: 14 residues. Per germline, CDR1 MGHRA and CDR2 YSYEKL. The V and J ends lost 3 bases and 0 bases respectively, with 8 bases between them. The CDR3 sequence is CASSHDALNTEAFF. The CDR3 DNA follows: TGCGCCAGCAGCCACGACGCTTTGAACACTGAAGCTTTCTTT.

The genes are TRBV9 and TRBJ2-2; a possible D gene is TRBD2 (5 bases). Germline-derived CDR1 and CDR2 are SGDLS and YYNGEE. V lost 3 bases and J 0 bases, leaving 18 bases between the germline ends. This CDR3 region has 18 residues. CDR3 DNA sequence: TGTGCCAGCAGCGCAAGACCTGGGAGCGACCCGAACACCGGGGAGCTGTTTTTT. It codes for CASSARPGSDPNTGELFF.

Here the CDR3 reads CASSSPPGGNYGYTF. The CDR3 DNA reads as TGTGCCAGCAGCTCCCCCCCAGGGGGTAACTATGGCTACACCTTC. J is TRBJ1-2 and V is TRBV28, with TRBD1 matching 7 bases. The V and J ends lost 6 bases and 1 base, in that order; junction bases with no gene match: 8. This CDR3 comprises 15 residues. Germline assignment: CDR1 MDHEN and CDR2 SYDVKM.

The chain employs TRBV6-5 and TRBJ2-7; TRBD2 aligns across 7 bases. The CDR3 extends over 14 amino acids. V was clipped by 7 bases and J by 2 bases; unmatched bases: 8. Germline V gene lookup returns CDR1 MNHEY and CDR2 SVGAGI. The CDR3 DNA follows: TGTGCCAGCAACCCCACTAGCGTCACCTACGAGCAGTACTTC. Translated: CASNPTSVTYEQYF.